This TCR beta chain was sequenced for a study of regulatory T cells in long-lasting Graves disease. With iRepertoire HTBI primers and Arm-PCR of CDR3 regions, TCR beta libraries were built. TCRdb re-called the multiplex PCR reads with MiXCR, one entry per CDR3 protein. The sample holds 350,000 to 450,000 distinct CDR3 sequences, less than 25% seen once. Sample time point: persistent/refractory GD, antithyroid drugs over 5 years with positive TRAb. PBMC RNA served as the TCR library source. The CDR3 is 12 residues long. The V and J ends lost 2 bases and 5 bases respectively, with 6 bases between them. Germline loops: CDR1 MNHGY, CDR2 SVAAGI. This clonotype was recorded many times.

The source of this sequence is a female donor with Graves disease. Sequencing used peripheral blood mononuclear cells (PBMCs), obtained when the disease was refractory, from a patient treated with antithyroid drugs. The genes are TRBV6-9 and TRBJ1-1; D remains ambiguous. CDR3 protein: CASSYIVTEAFF. DNA for the CDR3: TGTGCCAGCAGTTATATCGTGACTGAAGCTTTCTTT.